This entry lists 24 T cell receptor beta chains sequenced from one sample in a study of T cell responses to AZD1222 COVID-19 vaccine. Libraries were prepared by immunoSEQ multiplex PCR; TCRdb keeps only in-frame clonotypes and omits some of them. The sample has roughly 100,000 clones; roughly 83% are singletons. Here the sequenced sample was peripheral blood, taken on day 0 of AZD1222 vaccination. These receptors were obtained from an adult in good health.

The chain links TRBV6-5 to TRBJ1-6; TRBD1 aligns across 7 bases. CDR1 and CDR2 from the germline V gene are MNHEY and SVGAGI. This CDR3 region has 14 residues. With V trimmed by 10 bases and J by 9 bases, 12 bases remained unmatched. The CDR3: CATRGGTESSPLHF. The CDR3 DNA follows: TGTGCCACCCGAGGGGGGACAGAAAGTTCACCCCTCCACTTT.

The chain carries TRBV5-1 and TRBJ2-2; D call uncertain. The germline CDR1 and CDR2 sequences are SGHRS and YFSETQ. This CDR3 contains 14 residues. Deletions cut 4 bases from V and 2 bases from J, with 9 bases between. The CDR3 DNA is TGCGCCAGCAGCACCCTAGGCAACACCGGGGAGCTGTTTTTT. Protein product: CASSTLGNTGELFF.

The rearrangement joins TRBV3-1 (or the pseudogene TRBV3-2) to TRBJ1-5; TRBD1 aligns across 10 bases. Germline assignment: CDR1 LGHDT and CDR2 YNNKEL (reference sequence). The length of the CDR3 is 14 residues. V was pared by 5 bases and J by 5 bases, with 3 bases of the junction left unmatched. CDR3 in amino acids: CASSYGQGDQPQHF. The CDR3 DNA is TGTGCCAGCAGCTACGGACAGGGGGATCAGCCCCAGCATTTT.

The V call is TRBV4-3, the J call TRBJ2-5; 8 bases are shared with TRBD2. This CDR3 is 15 amino acids long. The germline gives CDR1 LGHNA, CDR2 YSLEER. V lost 0 bases to trimming and J lost 3 bases; unmatched junction nucleotides: 3. The CDR3 loop is CASSQEWRGEETQYF. As DNA, the CDR3 is TGCGCCAGCAGCCAAGAGTGGCGGGGGGAAGAGACCCAGTACTTC.

V gene TRBV6-5 combines with J gene TRBJ1-1; D unresolved. The CDR3 contains 14 residues. V was cut by 2 bases and J by 5 bases, with 12 bases left in between. In germline, CDR1 is MNHEY, CDR2 SVGAGI. The CDR3 DNA reads as TGTGCCAGCAGTTACGCGCCAGGACGAACTGAAGCTTTCTTT. Its translation: CASSYAPGRTEAFF.

V gene TRBV11-1 combines with J gene TRBJ1-1; the D is unclear. This CDR3 is built from 13 residues. From germline, CDR1 is SGHAT and CDR2 FQDESV (reference sequence). Trimming took off 5 bases at V and 5 bases at J, with 12 bases between the two ends. The CDR3 bases are TGTGCCAGCAGCCCGTACAGAGAGACTGAAGCTTTCTTT. The encoded protein is CASSPYRETEAFF.

This clone was counted only a few times. The V call is TRBV20-1, the J call TRBJ2-7; D may be TRBD1 (5 bases). The CDR3 is 13 residues long. Germline CDR1 reads DFQATT; CDR2 reads SNEGSKA (reference sequence). V lost 3 bases and J 3 bases, leaving 12 bases between the germline ends. CDR3 loop: CSASGADYYEQYF. CDR3 coding DNA: TGCAGTGCTAGTGGGGCGGATTACTACGAGCAGTACTTC.

For the CDR3, the DNA is TGTGCCAGCAGCCAAATTCGGGCAGGGGAGCTGTTTTTT. Protein product: CASSQIRAGELFF. V gene TRBV3-1 (or the pseudogene TRBV3-2) combines with J gene TRBJ2-2, with unresolved D. CDR3 length: 13 amino acids. Trimming removed 2 bases from V and 8 bases from J, with 9 bases in between. Germline CDR1 is LGHDT and CDR2 is YNNKEL (reference sequence).

This chain joins TRBV5-1 and TRBJ2-3, with a weak D call TRBD2 (6 bases). CDR1 SGHRS and CDR2 YFSETQ come from the germline V gene. Trimming shortened V by 5 bases and J by 3 bases, and 13 bases separated the two germline ends. The CDR3 consists of 14 residues. The DNA for the CDR3 is TGCGCCAGCAGTTCGCGGGAACGGACAGATACGCAGTATTTT. Amino acids: CASSSRERTDTQYF.

The rearrangement links TRBV15 to TRBJ2-6; 9 bases align to TRBD1. This CDR3 has 18 residues. CDR1 LNHNV and CDR2 YYDKDF come from the germline V gene (reference sequence). J gave up 2 bases and V 0 bases, and 5 bases lay outside the gene matches. This CDR3 is CATSREGTGKAGANVLTF. DNA for the CDR3: TGTGCCACCAGCAGAGAAGGGACAGGGAAGGCTGGGGCCAACGTCCTGACTTTC.

The V and J genes are TRBV12-3 or TRBV12-4 and TRBJ2-1; tentatively, D is TRBD2 (5 bases). Deletions cut 3 bases from V and 7 bases from J, with 10 bases between. The CDR3 runs 13 residues. The CDR3 loop is CASSLLRANEQFF. The CDR3 DNA reads as TGTGCCAGCAGTTTGTTGCGGGCTAATGAGCAGTTCTTC.

The rearrangement uses TRBV6-5 and TRBJ2-7, with 8 bases aligning to TRBD1. The CDR3 covers 14 residues. CDR1 MNHEY and CDR2 SVGAGI come from the germline V gene. After removal of 4 bases from V and 3 bases from J, the junction contained 5 bases not matched to a gene. The CDR3 region is CASSSRQGHYEQYV. The CDR3 nucleotides are TGTGCCAGCAGTTCTCGACAGGGGCACTACGAGCAGTACGTC.

The rearrangement uses TRBV3-1 (or the pseudogene TRBV3-2) and TRBJ1-6; the D is unclear. The CDR3 has 12 amino acids. Deletions cut 4 bases from V and 10 bases from J, with 8 bases between. From germline, CDR1 is LGHDT and CDR2 YNNKEL (reference sequence). The CDR3 sequence is CASSPAGSPLHF. The CDR3 DNA sequence: TGTGCCAGCAGCCCCGCCGGATCACCCCTCCACTTT.

CDR3 region: CASSPPEVETQYF. Written as DNA, the CDR3 is TGTGCCAGCTCACCACCGGAGGTAGAGACCCAGTACTTC. The chain couples TRBV18 to TRBJ2-5, with a weak D call TRBD2 (5 bases). CDR3 length: 13 residues. Trimming took off 0 bases at V and 4 bases at J, with 6 bases between the two ends. CDR1 is KGHSH and CDR2 is LQKENI in the germline V gene.

This clone is categorized as medium-sized. This sequence joins TRBV4-2 and TRBJ2-5, with 8 bases matching TRBD2. Germline V gene data show CDR1 as LGHNA and CDR2 as YNFKEQ. After removal of 7 bases from V and 4 bases from J, the junction contained 5 bases not matched to a gene. The CDR3 loop spans 13 amino acids. CDR3 sequence (DNA): TGTGCCAGCAACAAAGCGGGAGCAGAGACCCAGTACTTC. Protein sequence: CASNKAGAETQYF.

V usage is TRBV7-9 and J usage is TRBJ1-5; tentative D call: TRBD1 (5 bases). In germline, CDR1 is SEHNR, CDR2 FQNEAQ (reference sequence). Trimming removed 5 bases from V and 4 bases from J, with 15 bases in between. The CDR3 length is 15 residues. CDR3 protein: CASSRTDGGNQPQHF. As DNA, the CDR3 is TGTGCCAGCAGCCGAACCGACGGGGGTAATCAGCCCCAGCATTTT.

The rearrangement uses TRBV3-1 (or the pseudogene TRBV3-2) and TRBJ2-3, with D hard to call. Trimming cost V 1 base and J 6 bases, with 5 bases left between them. Per the germline V gene, CDR1 is LGHDT and CDR2 is YNNKEL (reference sequence). The CDR3 loop spans 12 amino acids. The CDR3 region is CASSQGLDTQYF. As DNA, the CDR3 is TGTGCCAGCAGCCAAGGACTGGATACGCAGTATTTT.

CDR3 nucleotides: TGTGCCACCAGTGATCGGAGACAGGCCTCCCCGGACTATGGCTACACCTTC. Encoded protein: CATSDRRQASPDYGYTF. The V call is TRBV24-1, the J call TRBJ1-2, with a tentative D call TRBD1 (6 bases). Germline loops: CDR1 KGHDR, CDR2 SFDVKD. This CDR3 spans 17 amino acids. Trimming took off 3 bases at V and 3 bases at J, with 19 bases between the two ends.

The chain combines TRBV10-3 with TRBJ2-3; D is undetermined. Trimming took off 7 bases at V and 4 bases at J, with 9 bases between the two ends. Germline CDR1 and CDR2: ENHRY and SYGVKD. This CDR3 has 12 amino acids. The CDR3 sequence is CAITDTADTQYF. CDR3 nucleotides: TGTGCCATCACCGACACGGCAGATACGCAGTATTTT.

This chain links TRBV29-1 with TRBJ2-1; D gene ambiguous. Looked up from germline, CDR1 is SQVTM and CDR2 is ANQGSEA. With 7 bases removed from V and 8 bases from J, the gap between germline ends came to 9 bases. This CDR3 spans 10 amino acids. CDR3 region: CSAAMHEQFF. CDR3 coding DNA: TGCAGCGCCGCTATGCATGAGCAGTTCTTC.

The chain couples TRBV4-1 to TRBJ2-3; D not resolved. V lost 0 bases to trimming and J lost 0 bases, with 13 bases between them. Germline CDR1 reads MGHRA; CDR2 reads YSYEKL. The CDR3 runs to 17 residues. CDR3 sequence: CASSQDLGIDSTDTQYF. CDR3 in DNA: TGCGCCAGCAGCCAAGATTTGGGGATTGACAGCACAGATACGCAGTATTTT.

This sequence joins TRBV19 and TRBJ1-6; possible D gene TRBD1, 5 bases. This CDR3 spans 15 amino acids. The V gene's germline CDR1 is LNHDA and CDR2 SQIVND (reference sequence). V lost 6 bases, J lost 4 bases, and 13 bases lay in between. In DNA form, the CDR3 reads TGTGCCAGTAGCAGACTTGGGGGTTATAATTCACCCCTCCACTTT. The encoded protein is CASSRLGGYNSPLHF.

J is TRBJ1-2 and V is TRBV6-2 or TRBV6-3; D call uncertain. With 4 bases removed from V and 2 bases from J, the gap between germline ends came to 8 bases. Germline V gene lookup returns CDR1 MNHEY and CDR2 SVGEGT. This CDR3 spans 13 amino acids. In DNA form, the CDR3 reads TGTGCCAGCAGTTCTAACGGGAACTATGGCTACACCTTC. This gives the protein CASSSNGNYGYTF.

The J gene is TRBJ2-1, the V gene TRBV7-2; D gene uncertain. V was shortened by 1 base and J by 8 bases, with 15 bases between the two germline ends. Germline assignment: CDR1 SGHTA and CDR2 FQGNSA. The CDR3 spans 15 residues. The CDR3 spells CASSLVGDIRDEQFF. For the CDR3, the DNA is TGTGCCAGCAGCTTAGTTGGGGATATCCGCGATGAGCAGTTCTTC.